This TCR beta chain was captured in a study of radiation and T cells in renal cell carcinoma. Overall study context: Nephrectomy followed 15 Gy stereotactic body radiation by 4 weeks.

Findings of the study overall: Top tumor clonotypes rose in blood 2 weeks post-radiation, then contracted.

Time point denoted: blood 2 weeks post-SBRT. Treatment noted: 15 Gy SBRT to primary tumor, nephrectomy 4 weeks later. Serial blood draws occurred at baseline and 2 and 4 weeks post-SBRT. The tumor was a clear cell renal cell carcinoma. CDR3 length: 14 residues. Trimming took off 1 base at V and 4 bases at J, with 10 bases between the two ends. CDR1 MNHNS and CDR2 SASEGT come from the germline V gene. TCRdb's table, derived via immunoSEQ multiplex PCR, lists solely in-frame clones and lacks some. Of about 130,000 clones listed, around four fifths are singletons. Regarding this clone: The antigen is undetermined.

This sequence joins TRBV6-1 and TRBJ1-1, with D maybe TRBD1 (5 bases). The sequence was collected from a woman aged 55-70 years with renal cell carcinoma. Specimen: blood, collected from a patient whose treatment included radiotherapy and nephrectomy. This chain's CDR3 is CASSEVGDGTEAFF. CDR3 in DNA: TGTGCCAGCAGTGAAGTGGGGGACGGCACTGAAGCTTTCTTT.